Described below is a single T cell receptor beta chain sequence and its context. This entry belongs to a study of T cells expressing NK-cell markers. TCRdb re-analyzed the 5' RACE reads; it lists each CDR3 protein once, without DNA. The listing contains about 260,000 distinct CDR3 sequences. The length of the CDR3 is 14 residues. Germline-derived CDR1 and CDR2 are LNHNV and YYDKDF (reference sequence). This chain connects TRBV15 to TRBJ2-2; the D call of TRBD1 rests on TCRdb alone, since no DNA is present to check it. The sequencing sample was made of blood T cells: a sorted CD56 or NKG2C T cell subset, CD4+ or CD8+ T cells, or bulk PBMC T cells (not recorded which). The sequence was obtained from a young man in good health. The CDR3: CASGQGGAAGELFF.